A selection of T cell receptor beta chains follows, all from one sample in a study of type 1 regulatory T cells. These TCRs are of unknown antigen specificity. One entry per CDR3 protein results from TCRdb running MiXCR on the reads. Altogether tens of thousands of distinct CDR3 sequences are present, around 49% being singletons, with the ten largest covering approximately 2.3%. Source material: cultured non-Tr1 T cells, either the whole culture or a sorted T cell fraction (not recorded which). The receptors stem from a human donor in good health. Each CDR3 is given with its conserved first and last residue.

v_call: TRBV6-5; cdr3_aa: CASSGGFGYTF
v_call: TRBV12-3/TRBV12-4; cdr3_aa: CASSSYSGVETDTQYF
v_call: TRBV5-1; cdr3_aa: CASSYSGGTETQYF
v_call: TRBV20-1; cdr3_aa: CSADRGRQETQYF
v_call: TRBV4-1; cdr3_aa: CASSPRPPQGTEAFF
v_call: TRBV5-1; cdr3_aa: CASSLEALVPGANVLTF
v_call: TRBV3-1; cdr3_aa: CASSRDRGRMGYTF
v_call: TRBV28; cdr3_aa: CASSLNPIDTQYF
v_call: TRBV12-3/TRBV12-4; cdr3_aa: CASSVQGPLHF
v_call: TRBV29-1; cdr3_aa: CSVGGTGCYSNQPQHF
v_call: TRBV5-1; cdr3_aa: CASSQLQGFHEQYF
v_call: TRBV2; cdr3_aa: CASIQGGAGVMNTEAFF
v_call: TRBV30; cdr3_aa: CAWRKPLANEKLFF
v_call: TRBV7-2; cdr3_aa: CASSLGPAGELFF
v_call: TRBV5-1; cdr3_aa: CASVRGGAGGTDTQYF
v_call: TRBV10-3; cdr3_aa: CAISAREGGQGSFTEAFF
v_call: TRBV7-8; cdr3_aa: CASSPRETYNEQFF
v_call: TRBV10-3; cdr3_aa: CAISESDKTTGEQYF
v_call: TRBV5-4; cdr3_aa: CASSPGHLTNYGYTF
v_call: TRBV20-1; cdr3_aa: CSARDTAGGGGGYEQYF
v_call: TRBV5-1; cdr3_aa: CASSPLGGANTDTQYF
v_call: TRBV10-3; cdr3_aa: CAISQPDLTQYF
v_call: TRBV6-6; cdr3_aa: CASSSAGGPHNEQFF
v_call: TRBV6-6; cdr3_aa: CASSVMGTEAFF
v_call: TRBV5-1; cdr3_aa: CASSYRWGYGYTF
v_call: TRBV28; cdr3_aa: CASSDQLDRETQYF
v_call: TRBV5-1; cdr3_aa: CASSLNRGANTGELFF
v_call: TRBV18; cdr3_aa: CASTRGPQETQYF
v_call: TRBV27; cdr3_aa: CASGPPPGTAGYTF
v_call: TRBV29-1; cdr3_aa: CSVDRPGVGTEAFF
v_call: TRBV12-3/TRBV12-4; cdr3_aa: CASSPDHGGNTIYF
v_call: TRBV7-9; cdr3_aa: CASSLPQGAYTF
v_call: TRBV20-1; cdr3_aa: CSALGAGGHADTQYF